Presented here are 8 T cell receptor beta chains from one specimen sequenced in a study of cytomegalovirus exposure and HLA in healthy donors. The PCR used 60 Vbeta and 13 Jbeta primers. The table came from immunoSEQ multiplex PCR; TCRdb's copy has only in-frame clones and leaves some out. Among around 150,000 clones listed, under 80% were seen once. Specimen: PBMCs. The receptors derive from a man aged 35 to 55 in good health and CMV-seronegative.

The chain is built from TRBV18 and TRBJ2-2, with D unresolved. This CDR3 comprises 15 residues. Deletions cut 3 bases from V and 2 bases from J, with 10 bases between. Germline V gene data show CDR1 as KGHSH and CDR2 as LQKENI. The CDR3 DNA reads as TGTGCCAGCTCACCGGCGGCAGCCAACACCGGGGAGCTGTTTTTT. It yields the protein CASSPAAANTGELFF.

This clone was detected once. The genes are TRBV5-6 and TRBJ2-2, with 7 nucleotides matching TRBD1. There are 15 residues in the CDR3. Germline V CDR1 and CDR2: SGHDT, YYEEEE. V was clipped by 5 bases and J by 5 bases; unmatched bases: 9. In DNA form, the CDR3 reads TGTGCCAGCAGTTCTCCGGACAGGCTAACCGGGGAGCTGTTTTTT. Translating it yields CASSSPDRLTGELFF.

This chain uses TRBV5-1 with TRBJ2-1, with TRBD1 identical over 9 bases. CDR3 length: 17 residues. CDR1 SGHRS and CDR2 YFSETQ come from the germline V gene. The ends lost 2 bases at V and 0 bases at J; junction bases unmatched: 6. CDR3 nucleotide sequence: TGCGCCAGCAGCTTCGGACAGGGGTCCCTCTCCTACAATGAGCAGTTCTTC. Translated, it gives CASSFGQGSLSYNEQFF.

This chain uses TRBV5-6 with TRBJ2-7; 14 bases line up with TRBD2. The length of the CDR3 is 16 residues. The germline V gene has CDR1 SGHDT and CDR2 YYEEEE. The V segment lost 3 bases and the J segment 3 bases; nucleotides outside the gene matches: 5. CDR3 amino acids: CASSSTSGGAFYEQYF. The CDR3 region has the DNA TGTGCCAGCAGCTCGACTAGCGGGGGGGCCTTCTACGAGCAGTACTTC.

This rearrangement joins TRBV7-2 to TRBJ1-5; D remains ambiguous. This CDR3 spans 13 amino acids. Germline V gives CDR1 SGHTA, CDR2 FQGNSA. The V end lost 5 bases, the J end lost 0 bases, and 5 bases lay between the germline ends. The CDR3 sequence: CASSTYSNQPQHF. CDR3 sequence (DNA): TGTGCCAGCAGCACCTATAGCAATCAGCCCCAGCATTTT. Variable domain in full (rest from reference TRBV7-2 and TRBJ1-5): GAGVSQSPSNKVTEKGKDVELRCDPISGHTALYWYRQSLGQGLEFLIYFQGNSAPDKSGLPSDRFSAERTGGSVSTLTIQRTQQEDSAVYLCASSTYSNQPQHFGDGTRLSIL.

The CDR3 protein is CASSEAGRHGYTF. In DNA, the CDR3 is TGTGCCAGCAGTGAAGCCGGGAGGCATGGCTACACCTTC. The rearrangement links TRBV6-5 to TRBJ1-2; D call uncertain. The CDR3 extends over 13 amino acids. Trimming left V 5 bases short and J 6 bases short, with 13 bases between. Germline V gene data show CDR1 as MNHEY and CDR2 as SVGAGI.

The CDR3 coding sequence is TGTGCCAGCAGCCCATCCGAACAGGGATTCCCATATGGCTACACCTTC. It yields the protein CASSPSEQGFPYGYTF. The rearrangement joins TRBV27 to TRBJ1-2; tentative D call: TRBD1 (6 bases). This CDR3 is 16 amino acids long. The germline gives CDR1 MNHEY, CDR2 SMNVEV (reference sequence). Trimming removed 6 bases at V and 5 bases at J, with 22 bases between.

This sequence joins TRBV7-8 and TRBJ2-3; tentative D call: TRBD2 (5 bases). Germline V lookup: CDR1 SGHVS, CDR2 FQNEAQ. Trimming removed 0 bases at V and 10 bases at J, with 8 bases between. This CDR3 has 12 residues. The CDR3 bases are TGTGCCAGCAGCTTAGCGCCGGGGTCGCAGTATTTT. The encoded protein is CASSLAPGSQYF.